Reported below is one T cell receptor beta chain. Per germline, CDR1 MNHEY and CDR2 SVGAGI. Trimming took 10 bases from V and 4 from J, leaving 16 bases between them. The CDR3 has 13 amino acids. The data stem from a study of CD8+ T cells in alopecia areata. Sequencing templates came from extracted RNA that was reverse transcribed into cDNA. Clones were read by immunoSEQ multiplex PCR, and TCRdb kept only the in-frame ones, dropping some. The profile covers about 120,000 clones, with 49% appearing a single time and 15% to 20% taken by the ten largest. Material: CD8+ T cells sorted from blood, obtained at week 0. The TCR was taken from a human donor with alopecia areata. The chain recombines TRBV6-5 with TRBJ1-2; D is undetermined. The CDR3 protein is CATHGVPSYGYTF. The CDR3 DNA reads TGTGCCACCCACGGTGTACCAAGCTATGGCTACACCTTC.